Described below is a single T cell receptor beta chain sequence and its context. The antigen remains undetermined. These data belong to a study of radiotherapy plus CTLA-4 blockade in lung cancer. Study-wide points: The study found tumor-derived TCR clones expanded in blood after radiotherapy plus ipilimumab. Early shifts in blood T cell clones, with interferon-beta, reportedly predicted response best.

Germline V lookup: CDR1 SGHTA, CDR2 FQGTGA. CDR3 size: 14 residues. Losses at the gene ends were 5 bases for V and 4 bases for J; bases not matched to a gene: 7. TCRdb keeps only in-frame clones here, not all; method: immunoSEQ multiplex PCR. The sample gives tens of thousands of clones, roughly 80% of which show up once; roughly 2.6% is in the top ten. Participants had chemo-refractory metastatic non-small-cell lung cancer and were treated with focal radiation plus ipilimumab CTLA-4 blockade. The chain employs TRBV7-3 and TRBJ2-5; 7 bases are a match to TRBD2. Sequenced material: peripheral blood, taken from a patient treated with radiotherapy plus ipilimumab. The receptor's source is a human donor with non-small cell lung cancer whose response to radiotherapy plus ipilimumab could not be evaluated. The CDR3 sequence is CASSTRGDGETQYF. In DNA, the CDR3 is TGTGCCAGCAGCACCCGGGGGGATGGAGAGACCCAGTACTTC.